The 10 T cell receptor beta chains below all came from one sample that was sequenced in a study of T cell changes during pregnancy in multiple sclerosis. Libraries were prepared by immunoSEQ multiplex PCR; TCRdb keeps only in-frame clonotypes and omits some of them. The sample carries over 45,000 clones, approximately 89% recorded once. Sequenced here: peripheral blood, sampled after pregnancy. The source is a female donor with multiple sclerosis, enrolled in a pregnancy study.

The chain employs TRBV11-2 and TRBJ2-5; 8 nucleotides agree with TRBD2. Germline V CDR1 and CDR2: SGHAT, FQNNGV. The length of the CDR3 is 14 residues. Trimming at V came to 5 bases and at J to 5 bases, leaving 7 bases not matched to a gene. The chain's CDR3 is CASSPRLARETQYF. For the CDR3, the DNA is TGTGCCAGCAGCCCTCGACTAGCGCGGGAGACCCAGTACTTC.

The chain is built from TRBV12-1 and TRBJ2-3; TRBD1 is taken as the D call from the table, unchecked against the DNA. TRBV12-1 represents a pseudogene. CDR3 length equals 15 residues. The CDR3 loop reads CASASRDSGTDTQYF. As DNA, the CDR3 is TGTGCCAGCGCCTCCCGGGACAGCGGTACAGATACGCAGTATTTT.

Here the CDR3 DNA reads TGTGCCAGTAGTGTGATACAGGGGTTTATAACTGAAGCTTTCTTT. Protein sequence: CASSVIQGFITEAFF. J is TRBJ1-1 and V is TRBV19; TRBD1 matches at 7 bases. Trimming removed 5 bases from V and 5 bases from J; junction bases left unmatched: 11. CDR3 length: 15 residues. CDR1 is LNHDA, CDR2 SQIVND, per germline (reference sequence).

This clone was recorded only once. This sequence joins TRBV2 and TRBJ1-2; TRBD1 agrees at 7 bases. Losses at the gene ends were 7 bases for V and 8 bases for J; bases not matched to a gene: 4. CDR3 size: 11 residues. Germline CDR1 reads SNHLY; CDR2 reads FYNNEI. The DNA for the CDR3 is TGTGCCAGCACGGGGACAGAAGGCTACACCTTC. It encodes CASTGTEGYTF.

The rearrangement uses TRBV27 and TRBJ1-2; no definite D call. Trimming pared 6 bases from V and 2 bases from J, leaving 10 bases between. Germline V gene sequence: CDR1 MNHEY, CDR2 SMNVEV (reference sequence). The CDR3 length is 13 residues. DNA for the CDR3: TGTGCCAGCAGGGATTCGGGGAACTATGGCTACACCTTC. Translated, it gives CASRDSGNYGYTF.

The CDR3 loop reads CASSRAGGEWTEAFF. CDR3 sequence (DNA): TGTGCCAGCAGCCGTGCAGGGGGCGAGTGGACTGAAGCTTTCTTT. V gene TRBV28 combines with J gene TRBJ1-1; TRBD1 matches 8 bases. V dropped 6 bases and J dropped 5; count of bases not matched to a gene: 11. This CDR3 contains 15 residues. Germline V lookup: CDR1 MDHEN, CDR2 SYDVKM.

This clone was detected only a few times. The CDR3 here is CASRYGLSGNYGYTF. In DNA, the CDR3 is TGTGCCAGCAGGTACGGGCTTAGCGGAAACTATGGCTACACCTTC. The rearrangement uses TRBV6-5 and TRBJ1-2, with D unclear. V lost 6 bases and J lost 2, with 16 bases in between. CDR1 and CDR2 from the germline V gene are MNHEY and SVGAGI. The CDR3 covers 15 residues.

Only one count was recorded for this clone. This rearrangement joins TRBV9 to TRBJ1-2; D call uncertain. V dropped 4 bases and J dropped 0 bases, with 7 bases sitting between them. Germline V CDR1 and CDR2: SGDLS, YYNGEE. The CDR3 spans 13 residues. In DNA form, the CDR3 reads TGTGCCAGCAGCCGCGCTGCTAACTATGGCTACACCTTC. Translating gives CASSRAANYGYTF.

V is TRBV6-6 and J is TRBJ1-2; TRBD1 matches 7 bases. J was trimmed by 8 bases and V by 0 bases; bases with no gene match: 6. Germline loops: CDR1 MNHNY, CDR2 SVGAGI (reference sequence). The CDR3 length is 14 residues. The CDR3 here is CASSYSQGVGGYTF. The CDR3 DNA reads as TGTGCCAGCAGTTACTCGCAGGGGGTCGGCGGCTACACCTTC.

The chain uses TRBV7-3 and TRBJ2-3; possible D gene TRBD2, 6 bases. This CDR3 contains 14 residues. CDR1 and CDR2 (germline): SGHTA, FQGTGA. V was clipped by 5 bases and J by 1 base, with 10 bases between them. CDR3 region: CASSGRGGTDTQYF. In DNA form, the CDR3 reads TGTGCCAGCAGCGGACGCGGGGGCACAGATACGCAGTATTTT.